A selection of T cell receptor beta chains follows, all from one sample in a study of blood T cells in healthy people across ages. TCRdb re-called the 5' RACE reads through MiXCR, storing one row per CDR3 protein. Counted here are approximately 1.5 million distinct CDR3 sequences, around 35% occurring once; the ten biggest clones make up 10% to 12%. Sequenced input: blood. These receptors all stem from a woman in her twenties or thirties in good health. The CDR3 runs from the conserved cysteine through the conserved F or W. A D gene is named only where the DNA matches it firmly. Size values are once, few and many counts, or a class for expanded clones, and some rows have none.

cdr3_nt	cdr3_aa	v_call	j_call	clone_size	d_call
TGTGCCAGCAGCTTAGGGCTAATCGCTAATTGGGCAGATACGCAGTATTTT	CASSLGLIANWADTQYF	TRBV7-6	TRBJ2-3	.	.
TGTGCCAGCAGCTTAAGACTAGCGGGGGCAGACAATGAGCAGTTCTTC	CASSLRLAGADNEQFF	TRBV7-6	TRBJ2-1	few	TRBD2
TGTGCCAGCAGTGGAACCGGGACGGTCTATGGCTACACCTTC	CASSGTGTVYGYTF	TRBV28	TRBJ1-2	once	.
TGCAGTGCAGAGACAGGGGGCAACTATGGCTACACCTTC	CSAETGGNYGYTF	TRBV20-1	TRBJ1-2	many	TRBD1
TGCAGGGCTAGTCAGGAATACGAGCAGTACTTC	CRASQEYEQYF	TRBV20-1	TRBJ2-7	.	.
TGCGCCAGCAGCCCCTCCGTGAGGGGGAACACTGAAGCTTTCTTT	CASSPSVRGNTEAFF	TRBV5-1	TRBJ1-1	.	.
TGTGCCAGCAGCTCTCTAGCGGGGGGGAGCACAGATGCGCAATATTTT	CASSSLAGGSTDAQYF	TRBV12-3/TRBV12-4	TRBJ2-3	once	TRBD2
TGTGCCAGCCGGGAAGGGTCCCAGGTAGATACGCAGTATTTT	CASREGSQVDTQYF	TRBV2	TRBJ2-3	.	.
TGTGCCAGCAGTGAAGGGTCCCCCGCACATAAATTTCCATACGAGCAGTACTTC	CASSEGSPAHKFPYEQYF	TRBV2	TRBJ2-7	few	.
TGCGCCAGCAGGTTCTCGGCGAACACTGAAGCTTTCTTT	CASRFSANTEAFF	TRBV5-1	TRBJ1-1	.	.
TGTGCCAGCAGTTCGGAACCGGGACGGAGAAAGGAGACCCAGTACTTC	CASSSEPGRRKETQYF	TRBV27	TRBJ2-5	once	.
TGTGCTAGCGGGAGAATCACAGATACGCAGTATTTT	CASGRITDTQYF	TRBV7-9	TRBJ2-3	few	TRBD2
TGTGCCATCAGTCTAGGGACTAGCGGGGGGAATGAGCAGTTCTTC	CAISLGTSGGNEQFF	TRBV10-3	TRBJ2-1	many	TRBD2
TGCGCCAGCAGCTTGGCTTCTAGAGAGGGTATCTACGAGCAGTACTTC	CASSLASREGIYEQYF	TRBV5-1	TRBJ2-7	.	.
TGTGCCAGCAGTCTTCGACAGGGAGGGGTAGATACGCAGTATTTT	CASSLRQGGVDTQYF	TRBV27	TRBJ2-3	.	.
TGTGCCAGCTCACCACTCCTTGGGGAATCAAGCACAGATACGCAGTATTTT	CASSPLLGESSTDTQYF	TRBV18	TRBJ2-3	.	.
TGTGCCAGCAGCCCTGGGGTGGGACAGGGTAGCAATCAGCCCCAGCATTTT	CASSPGVGQGSNQPQHF	TRBV5-8	TRBJ1-5	.	TRBD1
TGTGCCAGCAGCTTAGCGATGGGGACGGATCGCTACACCTTC	CASSLAMGTDRYTF	TRBV7-6	TRBJ1-2	.	.
TGTGCCAGCAGTGAGCGGGGGCGGAACGATGAGCAGTTCTTC	CASSERGRNDEQFF	TRBV25-1	TRBJ2-1	many	.
TGTGCCAGCAGCTTAGGCTTCGGCGGGAACTACAATGAGCAGTTCTTC	CASSLGFGGNYNEQFF	TRBV7-8	TRBJ2-1	.	.
TGTGCCAGCAGTTTCATTTGGTCGGCCGGTGACACTGAAGCTTTCTTT	CASSFIWSAGDTEAFF	TRBV28	TRBJ1-1	once	.
TGTGCCAGCAGCCCGCGGGACAGGGGAATCGGCGAGCAGTACTTC	CASSPRDRGIGEQYF	TRBV7-3	TRBJ2-7	.	TRBD1